The rows below give T cell receptor beta chains drawn from one sample of a study of blood T cells in healthy people across ages. TCRdb called the 5' RACE reads again in MiXCR, with one record for every CDR3 protein. Among around 800,000 distinct CDR3 sequences listed, about 53% were seen once. Sequencing used blood. Receptors originate from a man at least 80 years old in good health. Both conserved end residues are part of each CDR3. Fields, in order: J gene, V gene, clone size, CDR3 length, D gene, CDR3 protein, CDR3 DNA. A D gene is named only where the DNA matches it firmly. The listing skips clone size in some rows; elsewhere it reads once, few, many or a size class.

J gene: TRBJ1-2; V gene: TRBV10-3; clone size: .; CDR3 length: 13; D gene: .; CDR3 protein: CATTGRGYSGYTF; CDR3 DNA: TGTGCCACCACTGGCAGGGGTTATAGTGGCTACACCTTC
J gene: TRBJ1-2; V gene: TRBV30; clone size: .; CDR3 length: 13; D gene: TRBD1; CDR3 protein: CAWVGTGFYGYTF; CDR3 DNA: TGTGCCTGGGTGGGGACAGGCTTCTATGGCTACACCTTC
J gene: TRBJ1-2; V gene: TRBV7-9; clone size: .; CDR3 length: 12; D gene: .; CDR3 protein: CASSFPTGGYTF; CDR3 DNA: TGTGCCAGCAGCTTCCCCACCGGTGGCTACACCTTC
J gene: TRBJ2-1; V gene: TRBV27; clone size: .; CDR3 length: 13; D gene: TRBD1; CDR3 protein: CASTPTGRETQFF; CDR3 DNA: TGTGCCAGCACCCCGACAGGGAGAGAGACCCAGTTCTTC
J gene: TRBJ2-7; V gene: TRBV20-1; clone size: .; CDR3 length: 14; D gene: TRBD2; CDR3 protein: CSTSTLAGNGEQYF; CDR3 DNA: TGCAGTACTAGTACGTTAGCGGGAAACGGCGAGCAGTACTTC
J gene: TRBJ2-7; V gene: TRBV6-2/TRBV6-3; clone size: .; CDR3 length: 12; D gene: .; CDR3 protein: CASTRDPYEQYF; CDR3 DNA: TGTGCCAGCACCAGGGACCCCTACGAGCAGTACTTC
J gene: TRBJ1-1; V gene: TRBV27; clone size: .; CDR3 length: 15; D gene: .; CDR3 protein: CASNKEPSNTAEAFF; CDR3 DNA: TGTGCCAGCAACAAAGAACCCTCCAACACGGCTGAAGCTTTCTTT
J gene: TRBJ2-1; V gene: TRBV20-1; clone size: .; CDR3 length: 15; D gene: TRBD2; CDR3 protein: CSARKTSGSPREQFF; CDR3 DNA: TGCAGTGCTAGAAAAACTAGCGGGAGTCCTCGTGAGCAGTTCTTC
J gene: TRBJ2-5; V gene: TRBV5-1; clone size: .; CDR3 length: 16; D gene: .; CDR3 protein: CASSLVPGSRQETQYF; CDR3 DNA: TGCGCCAGCAGCTTGGTTCCTGGGTCGCGGCAAGAGACCCAGTACTTC
J gene: TRBJ1-3; V gene: TRBV12-3/TRBV12-4; clone size: .; CDR3 length: 15; D gene: TRBD1; CDR3 protein: CASRRQGGTGNTIYF; CDR3 DNA: TGTGCCAGCAGACGACAGGGGGGAACTGGAAACACCATATATTTT
J gene: TRBJ1-1; V gene: TRBV10-2; clone size: .; CDR3 length: 15; D gene: .; CDR3 protein: CASSHPAGGNTEAFF; CDR3 DNA: TGCGCCAGCAGTCATCCGGCAGGAGGGAACACTGAAGCTTTCTTT
J gene: TRBJ2-5; V gene: TRBV6-5; clone size: many; CDR3 length: 14; D gene: .; CDR3 protein: CASSYLGGGETQYF; CDR3 DNA: TGTGCCAGCAGTTACTTAGGAGGGGGTGAGACCCAGTACTTC
J gene: TRBJ2-5; V gene: TRBV7-2; clone size: once; CDR3 length: 16; D gene: TRBD1; CDR3 protein: CASSLPVTGTQETQYF; CDR3 DNA: TGTGCCAGCAGCTTACCCGTGACAGGGACGCAAGAGACCCAGTACTTC
J gene: TRBJ2-7; V gene: TRBV9; clone size: .; CDR3 length: 13; D gene: .; CDR3 protein: CASSNQEGYEQYF; CDR3 DNA: TGTGCCAGCAGCAATCAGGAGGGGTACGAGCAGTACTTC
J gene: TRBJ2-7; V gene: TRBV6-6; clone size: few; CDR3 length: 13; D gene: .; CDR3 protein: CASSNTRTYEQYF; CDR3 DNA: TGTGCCAGCAGTAATACACGAACCTACGAGCAGTACTTC
J gene: TRBJ2-7; V gene: TRBV12-3/TRBV12-4; clone size: .; CDR3 length: 16; D gene: TRBD2; CDR3 protein: CASSPGRGSGVYEQYF; CDR3 DNA: TGTGCCAGCAGTCCGGGCCGGGGTAGCGGGGTCTACGAGCAGTACTTC
J gene: TRBJ2-1; V gene: TRBV13; clone size: few; CDR3 length: 14; D gene: TRBD2; CDR3 protein: CASRNPSGSNEQFF; CDR3 DNA: TGTGCCAGCCGCAACCCCAGCGGGAGCAATGAGCAGTTCTTC
J gene: TRBJ2-2; V gene: TRBV7-8; clone size: .; CDR3 length: 16; D gene: .; CDR3 protein: CASSDAWGRGTGELFF; CDR3 DNA: TGTGCCAGCAGCGACGCGTGGGGCCGGGGAACCGGGGAGCTGTTTTTT
J gene: TRBJ1-1; V gene: TRBV12-3/TRBV12-4; clone size: .; CDR3 length: 13; D gene: TRBD1; CDR3 protein: CASSLDRGYEAFF; CDR3 DNA: TGTGCCAGCAGTTTAGACAGGGGGTATGAAGCTTTCTTT
J gene: TRBJ2-1; V gene: TRBV10-3; clone size: .; CDR3 length: 16; D gene: TRBD2; CDR3 protein: CAISGTSGSSYNEQFF; CDR3 DNA: TGTGCCATCAGCGGGACTAGTGGGTCCTCCTACAATGAGCAGTTCTTC
J gene: TRBJ2-7; V gene: TRBV20-1; clone size: .; CDR3 length: 17; D gene: TRBD2; CDR3 protein: CSASLWVAGGVAYEQYF; CDR3 DNA: TGCAGTGCCAGCCTATGGGTAGCGGGAGGCGTTGCCTACGAGCAGTACTTC
J gene: TRBJ2-3; V gene: TRBV5-1; clone size: few; CDR3 length: 17; D gene: TRBD2; CDR3 protein: CASSPGLAEMSTDTQYF; CDR3 DNA: TGCGCCAGCAGCCCGGGACTAGCGGAGATGAGCACAGATACGCAGTATTTT
J gene: TRBJ2-1; V gene: TRBV18; clone size: .; CDR3 length: 13; D gene: TRBD2; CDR3 protein: CASSPGAGGEQFF; CDR3 DNA: TGTGCCAGCTCACCAGGGGCGGGAGGTGAGCAGTTCTTC
J gene: TRBJ2-1; V gene: TRBV9; clone size: .; CDR3 length: 13; D gene: .; CDR3 protein: CASSGASDNEQFF; CDR3 DNA: TGTGCCAGCAGCGGGGCTAGCGACAATGAGCAGTTCTTC
J gene: TRBJ2-1; V gene: TRBV7-3; clone size: .; CDR3 length: 13; D gene: .; CDR3 protein: CASSANSVNEQFF; CDR3 DNA: TGTGCCAGCAGCGCCAATTCCGTCAATGAGCAGTTCTTC
J gene: TRBJ1-5; V gene: TRBV29-1; clone size: many; CDR3 length: 13; D gene: TRBD1; CDR3 protein: CSVEQGVNQPQHF; CDR3 DNA: TGCAGCGTTGAACAGGGGGTTAATCAGCCCCAGCATTTT
J gene: TRBJ2-4; V gene: TRBV28; clone size: .; CDR3 length: 16; D gene: TRBD2; CDR3 protein: CASSKLAGVAKNIQYF; CDR3 DNA: TGTGCCAGCAGTAAACTAGCGGGAGTAGCCAAAAACATTCAGTACTTC
J gene: TRBJ2-7; V gene: TRBV5-1; clone size: .; CDR3 length: 14; D gene: TRBD1; CDR3 protein: CASSNGQGAYEQYF; CDR3 DNA: TGCGCCAGCAGCAACGGACAGGGGGCCTACGAGCAGTACTTC
J gene: TRBJ2-5; V gene: TRBV24-1; clone size: many; CDR3 length: 13; D gene: TRBD1; CDR3 protein: CATSTGGQETQYF; CDR3 DNA: TGTGCCACCAGTACAGGGGGCCAAGAGACCCAGTACTTC
J gene: TRBJ1-1; V gene: TRBV28; clone size: .; CDR3 length: 15; D gene: .; CDR3 protein: CASSLLGQQATEAFF; CDR3 DNA: TGTGCCAGCAGTTTATTAGGCCAGCAGGCCACTGAAGCTTTCTTT
J gene: TRBJ2-7; V gene: TRBV11-3; clone size: .; CDR3 length: 15; D gene: .; CDR3 protein: CASSLSSDGPYEQYF; CDR3 DNA: TGTGCCAGCAGCTTATCCTCGGACGGACCCTACGAGCAGTACTTC
J gene: TRBJ2-3; V gene: TRBV3-1; clone size: .; CDR3 length: 14; D gene: .; CDR3 protein: CASSSTKGHRYAYF; CDR3 DNA: TGTGCCAGCAGCTCTACGAAGGGGCACAGATACGCGTATTTT
J gene: TRBJ2-2; V gene: TRBV12-3/TRBV12-4; clone size: once; CDR3 length: 16; D gene: TRBD1; CDR3 protein: CASRLRTGANTGELFF; CDR3 DNA: TGTGCCAGCAGACTGAGGACAGGGGCGAACACCGGGGAGCTGTTTTTT
J gene: TRBJ2-7; V gene: TRBV15; clone size: .; CDR3 length: 15; D gene: TRBD2; CDR3 protein: CATSSGTSGAYEQYF; CDR3 DNA: TGTGCCACCAGCAGCGGGACTAGCGGGGCATACGAGCAGTACTTC
J gene: TRBJ2-1; V gene: TRBV19; clone size: .; CDR3 length: 15; D gene: TRBD1; CDR3 protein: CASERTGMGYNEQFF; CDR3 DNA: TGTGCCAGTGAGAGGACAGGGATGGGATACAATGAGCAGTTCTTC
J gene: TRBJ2-2; V gene: TRBV29-1; clone size: .; CDR3 length: 14; D gene: .; CDR3 protein: CSVGFVVGTGELFF; CDR3 DNA: TGCAGCGTGGGATTTGTCGTGGGCACCGGGGAGCTGTTTTTT
J gene: TRBJ1-2; V gene: TRBV4-2; clone size: few; CDR3 length: 15; D gene: TRBD1; CDR3 protein: CASSLGDRGDYGYTF; CDR3 DNA: TGTGCCAGCAGCCTGGGAGACAGGGGGGATTATGGCTACACCTTC
J gene: TRBJ2-5; V gene: TRBV24-1; clone size: .; CDR3 length: 15; D gene: TRBD2; CDR3 protein: CATSDTGGPQETQYF; CDR3 DNA: TGTGCCACCAGTGATACGGGAGGACCCCAAGAGACCCAGTACTTC
J gene: TRBJ2-7; V gene: TRBV7-9; clone size: .; CDR3 length: 14; D gene: .; CDR3 protein: CASSVQQGLYEQYF; CDR3 DNA: TGTGCCAGCAGCGTGCAACAGGGCCTCTACGAGCAGTACTTC
J gene: TRBJ2-1; V gene: TRBV3-1; clone size: .; CDR3 length: 15; D gene: TRBD2; CDR3 protein: CASSPTPGLVVFEFF; CDR3 DNA: TGTGCCAGCAGCCCCACGCCCGGACTAGTGGTCTTCGAGTTCTTC
J gene: TRBJ2-5; V gene: TRBV20-1; clone size: .; CDR3 length: 15; D gene: .; CDR3 protein: CSASNRQANKETQYF; CDR3 DNA: TGCAGTGCTAGTAACCGACAGGCTAACAAAGAGACCCAGTACTTC